The TCR beta chain described here comes from a study of spatial heterogeneity in lung cancer. On the study more broadly: Unique TCR and UMI combinations averaged more than ten appearances each in raw reads.

TCRdb re-called the 5' RACE reads through MiXCR, storing one row per CDR3 protein. The sample yields about 9,300 distinct CDR3 sequences, roughly half seen once. As to time point: sample taken at primary tumor resection. Donors were around 70 untreated early-stage non-small cell lung cancer patients. From germline, CDR1 is SGHKS and CDR2 YYEKEE (reference sequence). The CDR3 extends over 14 amino acids. V lost 4 bases and J lost 4, with 15 bases in between. The study's findings and limits: Counts of expanded alpha and beta TCRs within tumors tracked the tumor nonsynonymous mutation count.

As for this clonotype: Antigen specificity is unknown. A library made for alpha chains picked up this beta chain off target, so its size means little.

This clonotype originated in a female donor with early-stage non-small cell lung cancer. The chain couples TRBV5-5 to TRBJ2-7, with D perhaps being TRBD1 or TRBD2 (5 bases each). The sample consisted of lung tumor tissue, taken at surgery. The CDR3 coding sequence is TGTGCCAGCAGCGGGGTGCAGGGCGGGTACGAGCAGTACTTC. Translated, it gives CASSGVQGGYEQYF.